This T cell receptor (beta chain) was retrieved from a study of blood T cell repertoires in COVID-19. As for the study in general: The analysed material was cDNA or gDNA that came from T cells, B-cell-depleted T cells, or PBMCs.

Followed longitudinally, the Seattle patients had been enrolled during active infection. Methods used by the authors: Estimates of nucleated cell counts were drawn from the amplification of reference gene primers. Assay used: immunoSEQ multiplex PCR; TCRdb lists only in-frame clones, some missing. V, J and clone size reflect that table, while D and trimming were determined from the DNA. The sample comprises 200,000 to 250,000 clones, more than 80% of which are singletons, and roughly 1.2% rests with the top ten. V lost 4 bases to trimming and J lost 0 bases, with 14 bases between them. Per germline, CDR1 SGHNT and CDR2 YYREEE (reference sequence). This CDR3 contains 15 residues.

The source is a woman in her 30s with COVID-19, enrolled during active disease. The chain combines TRBV5-4 with TRBJ2-7; D is perhaps TRBD1 (6 bases). The specimen was peripheral blood. CDR3 residues: CASSRRQVFSYEQYF. The CDR3 nucleotides are TGTGCCAGCAGCCGAAGACAGGTCTTCTCCTACGAGCAGTACTTC.